What follows are 27 T cell receptor beta chains derived from one specimen sequenced in a study of cytomegalovirus exposure and HLA in healthy donors. Amplification used 60 Vbeta primers and 13 Jbeta primers. Libraries were prepared by immunoSEQ multiplex PCR; TCRdb keeps only in-frame clonotypes and omits some of them. The sample contains some 150,000 clones, roughly 80% of which appear only once. The material sequenced was PBMCs. The source of these receptors is a female donor in good health and CMV-seronegative.

V and J are TRBV7-9 and TRBJ2-7, with 9 bases that match TRBD1. The CDR3 totals 13 residues. The germline gives CDR1 SEHNR, CDR2 FQNEAQ (reference sequence). Germline trimming cut 6 bases from V and 2 bases from J; bases unmatched to any gene: 2. This chain's CDR3 is CASSDRGAYEQYF. The CDR3 bases are TGTGCCAGCAGTGACAGGGGGGCCTACGAGCAGTACTTC.

This sequence joins TRBV19 and TRBJ2-6; TRBD1 matches 9 bases. The ends lost 5 bases at V and 4 bases at J; junction bases unmatched: 9. This CDR3 contains 17 residues. Germline loops: CDR1 LNHDA, CDR2 SQIVND (reference sequence). CDR3 DNA sequence: TGTGCCAGTAGTTGGGGACAGGGTCTTGGCGGGGCCAACGTCCTGACTTTC. This encodes CASSWGQGLGGANVLTF.

This chain joins TRBV7-9 and TRBJ2-1; 12 positions agree with TRBD1. This CDR3 contains 15 residues. V dropped 2 bases and J dropped 9; count of bases not matched to a gene: 5. Germline assignment: CDR1 SEHNR and CDR2 FQNEAQ (reference sequence). CDR3 DNA: TGTGCCAGCAGCTTAACGGGACAGGGGGCTAGTGAGCAGTTCTTC. Its protein is CASSLTGQGASEQFF.

This chain uses TRBV29-1 with TRBJ2-1; TRBD1 matches at 10 bases. The CDR3 sequence is 15 residues long. Germline trimming cut 7 bases from V and 2 bases from J; bases unmatched to any gene: 8. The germline V gene encodes CDR1 SQVTM and CDR2 ANQGSEA. CDR3 nucleotide sequence: TGCAGCGACGACTTGACAGGGGGCGCCTACAATGAGCAGTTCTTC. This gives the protein CSDDLTGGAYNEQFF.

V gene TRBV27 combines with J gene TRBJ1-1; no reliable D call. With 2 bases removed from V and 6 bases from J, the gap between germline ends came to 10 bases. Germline V gene lookup returns CDR1 MNHEY and CDR2 SMNVEV (reference sequence). CDR3 length equals 13 residues. DNA of the CDR3: TGTGCCAGCAGTTTAGGCCGGGGAGCTGAAGCTTTCTTT. Residues: CASSLGRGAEAFF.

This clone was observed a handful of times. The rearrangement uses TRBV28 and TRBJ2-5; 8 positions match TRBD2. V trimming: 6 bases; J trimming: 5 bases; junction bases outside the gene matches: 11. CDR1 MDHEN and CDR2 SYDVKM come from the germline V gene. There are 15 residues in the CDR3. Written as DNA, the CDR3 is TGTGCCAGCAGACGGACTAGCCTGGGAGTGGAGACCCAGTACTTC. Translating gives CASRRTSLGVETQYF.

The chain employs TRBV10-2 and TRBJ1-3; D gene unclear. The CDR3 is 17 amino acids. In germline, CDR1 is WSHSY, CDR2 SAAADI. Between the trimmed V and J ends, which lost 4 bases and 4 bases, there was a span of 20 bases. CDR3 nucleotide sequence: TGCGCCAGCAGTGTATGGGCAGTCGAGAAGTTGGGAAACACCATATATTTT. It encodes CASSVWAVEKLGNTIYF.

The chain links TRBV30 to TRBJ1-2; D not resolved. Trimming removed 0 bases at V and 4 bases at J, with 12 bases between. This CDR3 has 14 residues. Germline CDR1 GTSNPN, CDR2 SVGIG (reference sequence). CDR3 amino acids: CAWSVGPGSYGYTF. The CDR3 DNA follows: TGTGCCTGGAGTGTAGGCCCCGGGAGCTATGGCTACACCTTC.

CDR3 loop: CASRPTDRGRYEQYF. In nucleotides, the CDR3 is TGTGCCAGCAGACCTACCGACAGGGGTCGGTACGAGCAGTACTTC. The chain is built from TRBV6-5 and TRBJ2-7; 8 bases line up with TRBD1. V lost 6 bases to trimming and J lost 4 bases; unmatched junction nucleotides: 11. Per the germline V gene, CDR1 is MNHEY and CDR2 is SVGAGI. The CDR3 extends over 15 amino acids.

This chain joins TRBV4-1 and TRBJ2-3; 10 bases agree with TRBD1. With 4 bases clipped from V and 5 bases from J, the junction kept 9 bases outside the gene matches. The CDR3 has 16 amino acids. The V gene's germline CDR1 is MGHRA and CDR2 YSYEKL. The CDR3 sequence is CASSPKPGQGVDTQYF. For the CDR3, the DNA is TGCGCCAGCAGCCCGAAACCAGGACAGGGGGTAGATACGCAGTATTTT.

The V call is TRBV6-5, the J call TRBJ2-5; 9 bases map to TRBD2. Germline lookup yields CDR1 MNHEY and CDR2 SVGAGI. The junction had 9 bases not matched to a gene; V was cut back by 0 bases and J by 10 bases. This CDR3 has 15 residues. CDR3 region: CASSYSGLAGWGQYF. DNA of the CDR3: TGTGCCAGCAGTTACTCGGGGCTAGCGGGATGGGGCCAGTACTTC.

This clone showed up just once. The chain employs TRBV9 and TRBJ2-3; 11 nucleotides match TRBD2. Germline V lookup: CDR1 SGDLS, CDR2 YYNGEE. This CDR3 is built from 17 residues. V trimming: 3 bases; J trimming: 6 bases; junction bases outside the gene matches: 12. The CDR3 DNA is TGTGCCAGCAGCGCCGGAGCCCTAGCGGGAGGCCACGATACGCAGTATTTT. This sequence encodes CASSAGALAGGHDTQYF. Complete variable domain (other parts from reference TRBV9 and TRBJ2-3): DSGVTQTPKHLITATGQRVTLRCSPRSGDLSVYWYQQSLDQGLQFLIQYYNGEERAKGNILERFSAQQFPDLHSELNLSSLELGDSALYFCASSAGALAGGHDTQYFGPGTRLTVL.

V and J are TRBV6-5 and TRBJ1-2; D is ambiguous. V was trimmed by 0 bases and J by 4 bases, leaving 12 bases between them. Germline lookup yields CDR1 MNHEY and CDR2 SVGAGI. This CDR3 region has 15 residues. This CDR3 is CASSYSIRRSYGYTF. In DNA, the CDR3 is TGTGCCAGCAGTTACTCGATTCGGAGGAGCTATGGCTACACCTTC.

The CDR3 nucleotides are TGTGCCAGCAGCTTAAACAGGGCGGCTAAACCAGGGGAGCTGTTTTTT. It yields the protein CASSLNRAAKPGELFF. The chain is built from TRBV7-9 and TRBJ2-2; the D gene is possibly TRBD1 (6 bases). The CDR3 runs to 16 residues. V was shortened by 2 bases and J by 8 bases, with 18 bases between the two germline ends. CDR1 SEHNR and CDR2 FQNEAQ come from the germline V gene (reference sequence).

The gene calls are TRBV5-8 and TRBJ1-5; TRBD1 aligns across 10 bases. Trimming at V came to 3 bases and at J to 3 bases, leaving 3 bases not matched to a gene. This CDR3 comprises 15 residues. CDR1 is SGHTS, CDR2 YDEGEE, per germline. The CDR3, as DNA: TGTGCCAGCAGCTCCGGGACAGGGGTCAATCAGCCCCAGCATTTT. It translates to CASSSGTGVNQPQHF. Full variable domain (remainder filled in from reference TRBV5-8 and TRBJ1-5): EAGVTQSPTHLIKTRGQQATLRCSPISGHTSVYWYQQALGLGLQFLLWYDEGEERNRGNFPPRFSGRQFPNYSSELNVNALELEDSALYLCASSSGTGVNQPQHFGDGTRLSIL.

This clone was observed a handful of times. This sequence joins TRBV5-1 and TRBJ1-4, with D unclear. This CDR3 spans 14 amino acids. Per germline, CDR1 SGHRS and CDR2 YFSETQ. V was pared by 1 base and J by 6 bases, with 10 bases between. The CDR3 coding sequence is TGCGCCAGCAGCTTGAACCCGCCGGATGAAAAACTGTTTTTT. This codes for CASSLNPPDEKLFF. Using reference TRBV5-1 and TRBJ1-4 for the parts outside the CDR3, the full variable domain is KAGVTQTPRYLIKTRGQQVTLSCSPISGHRSVSWYQQTPGQGLQFLFEYFSETQRNKGNFPGRFSGRQFSNSRSEMNVSTLELGDSALYLCASSLNPPDEKLFFGSGTQLSVL.

This sequence joins TRBV19 and TRBJ1-5; TRBD1 might be the D (5 bases). Trimming took 5 bases from V and 6 from J, leaving 11 bases between them. The CDR3 contains 13 residues. CDR1 is LNHDA and CDR2 is SQIVND in the germline V gene (reference sequence). The CDR3 DNA follows: TGTGCCAGTAGTGGTCCTAGGGGTCAGCCCCAGCATTTT. Protein: CASSGPRGQPQHF.

The CDR3 DNA is TGCAGCGTGGCGGGACTAGCGCTTGAATCGGAGCAGTTCTTC. Amino acid sequence: CSVAGLALESEQFF. This chain joins TRBV29-1 and TRBJ2-1; TRBD2 matches 10 bases. This CDR3 comprises 14 residues. CDR1 and CDR2 from the germline V gene are SQVTM and ANQGSEA. Trimming at V came to 6 bases and at J to 10 bases, leaving 12 bases not matched to a gene.

A few counts support this clone. This chain links TRBV5-6 with TRBJ1-2; D remains ambiguous. V shed 0 bases and J shed 10 bases, with 10 bases lying between them. Germline lookup yields CDR1 SGHDT and CDR2 YYEEEE. The CDR3 length is 12 residues. The CDR3 DNA is TGTGCCAGCAGCTTGGGCTTCAGTTTCTACACCTTC. Translation gives CASSLGFSFYTF.

The chain couples TRBV28 to TRBJ1-1; D is unclear. From germline, CDR1 is MDHEN and CDR2 SYDVKM. Trimming left V 8 bases short and J 8 bases short, with 15 bases between. CDR3 length equals 12 residues. The DNA for the CDR3 is TGTGCCAGCCCAGCACCCGGAGGGGAAGCTTTCTTT. This gives the protein CASPAPGGEAFF. The full variable domain, rest sourced from reference TRBV28 and TRBJ1-1, is DVKVTQSSRYLVKRTGEKVFLECVQDMDHENMFWYRQDPGLGLRLIYFSYDVKMKEKGDIPEGYSVSREKKERFSLILESASTNQTSMYLCASPAPGGEAFFGQGTRLTVV.

V is TRBV7-9 and J is TRBJ2-7; TRBD2 agrees at 9 bases. Germline lookup yields CDR1 SEHNR and CDR2 FQNEAQ (reference sequence). V was pared by 7 bases and J by 0 bases, with 7 bases of the junction left unmatched. The CDR3 contains 15 residues. CDR3 DNA sequence: TGTGCCAGCACCCCACTAGCGGGCCTCTCCTACGAGCAGTACTTC. This gives the protein CASTPLAGLSYEQYF.

The chain has TRBV28 and TRBJ1-2; D is perhaps TRBD1 (6 bases). From germline, CDR1 is MDHEN and CDR2 SYDVKM. V lost 5 bases and J lost 3, with 13 bases in between. CDR3 size: 14 residues. This chain's CDR3 is CASSRPSGDYGYTF. The CDR3 bases are TGTGCCAGCAGTCGGCCCTCAGGGGACTATGGCTACACCTTC.

The V call is TRBV7-9, the J call TRBJ2-7; no definite D call. Germline V gene sequence: CDR1 SEHNR, CDR2 FQNEAQ (reference sequence). The length of the CDR3 is 15 residues. V was cut by 4 bases and J by 0 bases, with 13 bases left in between. This CDR3 reads CASSSGLGSSYEQYF. The CDR3 DNA reads TGTGCCAGCAGCTCGGGTCTAGGAAGCTCCTACGAGCAGTACTTC. The full variable domain, in which reference TRBV7-9 and TRBJ2-7 provide the parts outside the CDR3, is DTGVSQNPRHKITKRGQNVTFRCDPISEHNRLYWYRQTLGQGPEFLTYFQNEAQLEKSRLLSDRFSAERPKGSFSTLEIQRTEQGDSAMYLCASSSGLGSSYEQYFGPGTRLTVT.

The V gene is TRBV29-1, the J gene TRBJ2-7; D may be TRBD2 (7 bases). The CDR3 covers 14 residues. The germline CDR1 and CDR2 sequences are SQVTM and ANQGSEA. Trimming took off 3 bases at V and 5 bases at J, with 17 bases between the two ends. The CDR3 nucleotides read TGCAGCGTTGATAGAGGGGGGGTAAGCGACGAGCAGTACTTC. Translated: CSVDRGGVSDEQYF.

This chain links TRBV7-3 with TRBJ1-2; TRBD1 matches at 7 bases. V was pared by 5 bases and J by 1 base, with 1 base of the junction left unmatched. CDR1 is SGHTA, CDR2 FQGTGA, per germline. CDR3 size: 13 residues. The CDR3 reads CASSQGDNYGYTF. CDR3 nucleotides: TGTGCCAGCAGCCAGGGGGATAACTATGGCTACACCTTC.

The CDR3 nucleotides are TGTGCCAGCAGCACCCAGGGGCTTGAAGCTTTCTTT. It codes for CASSTQGLEAFF. The chain is built from TRBV4-2 and TRBJ1-1; weak D call: TRBD1 (6 bases). CDR3 length: 12 amino acids. The germline V and J ends were trimmed by 5 bases and 7 bases, with 11 bases remaining between them. Germline-derived CDR1 and CDR2 are LGHNA and YNFKEQ.

CDR3 DNA: TGTGCCAGCAGTTTAAGTTGGTTAGCGGGAGGGAGCTCCTACAATGAGCAGTTCTTC. Translating gives CASSLSWLAGGSSYNEQFF. The J gene is TRBJ2-1, the V gene TRBV27; TRBD2 matches 11 bases. Germline CDR1 reads MNHEY; CDR2 reads SMNVEV (reference sequence). The CDR3 sequence is 19 residues long. The V gene end was trimmed by 2 bases and the J gene end by 0 bases; junction bases not matched to a gene: 9.